These T cell receptor beta chains were read from a single sample in a study of cytomegalovirus exposure and HLA in healthy donors. The assay was immunoSEQ multiplex PCR, and TCRdb's table has in-frame clones only and misses some. The table has approximately 150,000 clones, roughly 82% seen once; the top ten hold more than 2.5%. Sequencing was carried out using PBMCs. The receptors come from a man aged 18 to 29 in good health and CMV-seropositive. Both conserved end residues are part of each CDR3. Fields, in order: CDR3 DNA, CDR3 protein, clone size, D gene, J gene, V gene. The D gene is left open where the match is weak. Part of the rows lack a size; the others show once, few, many or a class for expanded clones.

TGTGCCAGCAGTCGAACGCCCGGGACACTTTACGAGCAGTACTTC,CASSRTPGTLYEQYF,once,.,TRBJ2-7,TRBV27
TGCAGCGCCACGGGCAGGGTGGGCACTGAAGCTTTCTTT,CSATGRVGTEAFF,few,.,TRBJ1-1,TRBV29-1
TGTGCCAGCAGCTTAGGAACAGCCCAGCAGTTCTTC,CASSLGTAQQFF,few,.,TRBJ2-1,TRBV7-9
TGTGCCAGCAGTGAACAGGGCATGGTAAACACCATATATTTT,CASSEQGMVNTIYF,.,.,TRBJ1-3,TRBV28
TGCGCCAGCAGCATCAAGGACCCGGGAGGCGGGGAGCTGTTTTTT,CASSIKDPGGGELFF,.,TRBD2,TRBJ2-2,TRBV4-1
TGTGCCAGCACCTATGGAGGTCAGCCCCAGCATTTT,CASTYGGQPQHF,.,.,TRBJ1-5,TRBV28
TGTGCCAGCAGCCCCCTAGCGGGAGAAGGCGAGCAGTACTTC,CASSPLAGEGEQYF,.,TRBD2,TRBJ2-7,TRBV5-6
TGTGCCAGCAGTGAACGGGGTGGATATGGCTACACCTTC,CASSERGGYGYTF,.,.,TRBJ1-2,TRBV2
TGTGCCAGCAGCTTTCCCGGGACAGCGAGGGCTGAAGCTTTCTTT,CASSFPGTARAEAFF,.,TRBD1,TRBJ1-1,TRBV7-8
TGCGCCAGCAGCCAGGGAAGATATGAGAAAGGGGTCATGAACACTGAAGCTTTCTTT,CASSQGRYEKGVMNTEAFF,few,.,TRBJ1-1,TRBV4-1
TGTGCCATCAGTGACCACGCTAGCGGGAGTTACAATGAGCAGTTCTTC,CAISDHASGSYNEQFF,.,TRBD2,TRBJ2-1,TRBV10-3
TGCAGCGTGAGACAGGGTAATAGCAATCAGCCCCAGCATTTT,CSVRQGNSNQPQHF,.,TRBD1,TRBJ1-5,TRBV29-1
TGTTCCAGCAGCCCTTTGGACCAGGGGGGATACGAGCAGTACTTC,CSSSPLDQGGYEQYF,.,.,TRBJ2-7,TRBV7-9
TGTGCCAGCAGCCTGCTTAGGACGGGAGGAAACACCATATATTTT,CASSLLRTGGNTIYF,once,.,TRBJ1-3,TRBV5-8
TGTGCCAGTAGTCAGGACAGGGAGGATCAGCCCCAGCATTTT,CASSQDREDQPQHF,once,TRBD1,TRBJ1-5,TRBV19
TGCGCCAGCAGCCAGGAATCACAGGGCACAGATACGCAGTATTTT,CASSQESQGTDTQYF,.,.,TRBJ2-3,TRBV4-1
TGCAGTGCAACTCCCTACAATGAGCAGTTCTTC,CSATPYNEQFF,.,.,TRBJ2-1,TRBV20-1
TGTGCCAGCAGTTTATGGGGACAGCTTTACAGCAATCAGCCCCAGCATTTT,CASSLWGQLYSNQPQHF,.,TRBD1,TRBJ1-5,TRBV28
TGTGCCAGCAGCTTTTCCACGGCGGGTTGGTCGGGTAATGAAAAACTGTTTTTT,CASSFSTAGWSGNEKLFF,.,.,TRBJ1-4,TRBV5-6
TGTGCCAGCAGTGAGGGCGGACTAGTCTCCTACGAGCAGTACTTC,CASSEGGLVSYEQYF,.,TRBD2,TRBJ2-7,TRBV2
TGTGCCAGCAGCCAGGACAAGAGAAATGAAGCTTTCTTT,CASSQDKRNEAFF,.,.,TRBJ1-1,TRBV2
TGTGCCAGCAGTGACTCTAGCGGGGTCTACAATGAGCAGTTCTTC,CASSDSSGVYNEQFF,.,TRBD2,TRBJ2-1,TRBV6-4
TGTGCCAGCAGTTACAGCAGGGACAATCAGCCCCAGCATTTT,CASSYSRDNQPQHF,.,.,TRBJ1-5,TRBV6-5
TGCGCCAGCACGCAGGGGGCCTACAATGAGCAGTTCTTC,CASTQGAYNEQFF,.,TRBD1,TRBJ2-1,TRBV5-1
TGTGCCAGCAGTGAAGGGGGGGGGCTCTCTGGAAACACCATATATTTT,CASSEGGGLSGNTIYF,.,.,TRBJ1-3,TRBV6-1
TGCAGCGTTGTTCCCGGTCTAGGAGCGGGAGGGGAGGAGACCCAGTACTTC,CSVVPGLGAGGEETQYF,.,TRBD2,TRBJ2-5,TRBV29-1
TGTGCCAGCAGGTTATCGGGACAGGGGGCCATTCTGAACACTGAAGCTTTCTTT,CASRLSGQGAILNTEAFF,.,TRBD1,TRBJ1-1,TRBV27
TGTGCCAGCAGCTCCGGTGAGAGCGGGAGAGCTCAAGAGACCCAGTACTTC,CASSSGESGRAQETQYF,few,TRBD2,TRBJ2-5,TRBV7-9
TGTGCCAGCAGCTTAGAAGTCGGAGCGAACACTGAAGCTTTCTTT,CASSLEVGANTEAFF,.,.,TRBJ1-1,TRBV11-2
TGTGCCAGCAGCTTCCGCCGGGACTCCGGAAACACCATATATTTT,CASSFRRDSGNTIYF,.,.,TRBJ1-3,TRBV9
TGCGCCAGCAGCTTCGGGATACTAAATTCACCCCTCCACTTT,CASSFGILNSPLHF,few,.,TRBJ1-6,TRBV5-1
TGTGCCAGCAAACCGCCGGGACAGGGGTATCAGCCCCAGCATTTT,CASKPPGQGYQPQHF,.,TRBD1,TRBJ1-5,TRBV27
TGTGCCAGCAGCGCACCGGACAGGTGGTGGGGCTACACCTTC,CASSAPDRWWGYTF,once,TRBD1,TRBJ1-2,TRBV9
TGTTCCAGCAGCTTATCGACTCTTCGTGGTGGGGGAGGCGAGCAGTACTTC,CSSSLSTLRGGGGEQYF,few,.,TRBJ2-7,TRBV7-9
TGCGCCAGCAGTAAGGCTAGCGGGAGGGATTACGAGCAGTACTTC,CASSKASGRDYEQYF,once,TRBD2,TRBJ2-7,TRBV10-2
TGTGCCAGCTCACCGGTGGGGGGGAGCTCCTACGAGCAGTACTTC,CASSPVGGSSYEQYF,.,TRBD2,TRBJ2-7,TRBV18
TGTGCCAGCAGCACAGACGGTCATTTTGGCTCCGAGCAGTACTTC,CASSTDGHFGSEQYF,.,.,TRBJ2-7,TRBV7-9
TGTGCCAGCAGCCTCAGGACTAGCGGGAGGGGCAATGAGCAGTTCTTC,CASSLRTSGRGNEQFF,.,TRBD2,TRBJ2-1,TRBV13
TGTGCCAGCAGCTTAGTGAGTTTCGGGGGAGAGAGGGAGACCCAGTACTTC,CASSLVSFGGERETQYF,.,.,TRBJ2-5,TRBV11-2
TGCGCCAGCAGCCTGGGACAAAGCTCCTACAATGAGCAGTTCTTC,CASSLGQSSYNEQFF,.,.,TRBJ2-1,TRBV4-1
TGTGCCAGCCGACAGGGGGCTCGGAACGAGCAGTACTTC,CASRQGARNEQYF,.,TRBD1,TRBJ2-7,TRBV5-4
TGCGCCAGCAGCCAACCAGGGGTCCACACAGGGGACACTGAAGCTTTCTTT,CASSQPGVHTGDTEAFF,few,TRBD1,TRBJ1-1,TRBV4-1
TGTGCCAGCAGTGGATCCGGGACTAGCAGACACTACGAGCAGTACTTC,CASSGSGTSRHYEQYF,few,TRBD2,TRBJ2-7,TRBV6-1
TGCAGTGCTTACACGTACACTGAAGCTTTCTTT,CSAYTYTEAFF,.,.,TRBJ1-1,TRBV20-1
TGCAGCGTTGTCAGACATTCGGATGAAAAACTGTTTTTT,CSVVRHSDEKLFF,.,.,TRBJ1-4,TRBV29-1
TGTGCCAGCAGTTACGGGACTAGCGGGAGGGCGGAGGAGACCCAGTACTTC,CASSYGTSGRAEETQYF,.,TRBD2,TRBJ2-5,TRBV5-6
TGTGCCTGGAGTGCCCATCTACTAGCGGGCCGCTACAATGAGCAGTTCTTC,CAWSAHLLAGRYNEQFF,once,TRBD2,TRBJ2-1,TRBV30
TGTGCCAGCAGCCCCTCTTCGCGTAGCTCCTACGAGCAGTACTTC,CASSPSSRSSYEQYF,.,.,TRBJ2-7,TRBV9